The source of this T cell receptor beta chain is a study of OX40 agonist ivuxolimab in advanced cancers. Study-wide background: Participants averaged approximately 65 years of age (range roughly 23 to 79) and were around 85% male. One patient with hepatocellular carcinoma and two with cutaneous melanoma, three in all, had partial responses.

TCRdb's table, derived via immunoSEQ multiplex PCR, lists solely in-frame clones and lacks some. The sample contains roughly 63,000 clones, around nine tenths of which appear only once. Study-level findings and limits: Near-lowest levels of clonal expansion characterized partial responders at 0.1-3.0 mg/kg. Low normalized T-cell clonal expansion was also seen in some nonresponders.

V was cut by 3 bases and J by 4 bases, with 3 bases left in between. The CDR3 is 12 residues long. The germline gives CDR1 MNHEY, CDR2 SMNVEV (reference sequence). Concerning this clone itself: As yet, its antigen is unknown.

This specimen was CD4+ or CD8+ T cells sorted from blood, taken in a trial of the OX40 agonist ivuxolimab. The receptor was derived from an adult with an advanced solid tumor such as melanoma, head and neck, liver or kidney cancer. The chain couples TRBV27 to TRBJ2-2, with D unclear. The CDR3, as DNA: TGTGCCAGCAGTTTGAGCACCGGGGAGCTGTTTTTT. This translates into CASSLSTGELFF.